What follows are 30 T cell receptor beta chains derived from one specimen sequenced in a study of blood T cell repertoires in COVID-19. Here immunoSEQ multiplex PCR was the method, and the copy in TCRdb shows in-frame clones only, minus some. The data show 250,000 to 400,000 clones, 75% to 90% seen once. The source material was PBMCs or T cells enriched from blood (not recorded which). Receptors originate from a woman aged 25 to 39 who had been exposed to COVID-19.

This clone was observed once. The genes are TRBV28 and TRBJ1-3; maybe TRBD1 (6 bases). Deletions cut 5 bases from V and 3 bases from J, with 11 bases between. Looked up from germline, CDR1 is MDHEN and CDR2 is SYDVKM. The CDR3 spans 14 residues. This CDR3 reads CASSRTGLGNTIYF. The CDR3 coding sequence is TGTGCCAGCAGTAGAACAGGGCTTGGAAACACCATATATTTT.

This clone has just one count. The CDR3 region is CAISAILPGTADEKLFF. CDR3 coding DNA: TGTGCCATCTCGGCTATACTACCTGGGACAGCTGATGAAAAACTGTTTTTT. The chain is built from TRBV28 and TRBJ1-4; 7 bases line up with TRBD1. The CDR3 spans 17 residues. V was pared by 10 bases and J by 6 bases, with 20 bases of the junction left unmatched. CDR1 and CDR2 (germline): MDHEN, SYDVKM. Looking up the rest from reference TRBV28 and TRBJ1-4 gives the full variable domain: DVKVTQSSRYLVKRTGEKVFLECVQDMDHENMFWYRQDPGLGLRLIYFSYDVKMKEKGDIPEGYSVSREKKERFSLILESASTNQTSMYLCAISAILPGTADEKLFFGSGTQLSVL.

J is TRBJ1-2 and V is TRBV6-5; possible D gene TRBD1, 5 bases. CDR1 MNHEY and CDR2 SVGAGI come from the germline V gene. V lost 6 bases and J lost 4, with 9 bases in between. This CDR3 comprises 12 residues. CDR3 region: CASSPQVYGYTF. As DNA, the CDR3 is TGTGCCAGCAGCCCACAGGTCTATGGCTACACCTTC.

This sequence joins TRBV2 and TRBJ2-5; no clear D gene. V was cut by 7 bases and J by 1 base, with 10 bases left in between. Germline V CDR1 and CDR2: SNHLY, FYNNEI. This CDR3 comprises 13 residues. DNA of the CDR3: TGTGCCAGCATACCACCGGGCCAAGAGACCCAGTACTTC. Its protein is CASIPPGQETQYF. Drawing the rest from reference TRBV2 and TRBJ2-5, the complete variable domain is EPEVTQTPSHQVTQMGQEVILRCVPISNHLYFYWYRQILGQKVEFLVSFYNNEISEKSEIFDDQFSVERPDGSNFTLKIRSTKLEDSAMYFCASIPPGQETQYFGPGTRLLVL.

This sequence joins TRBV29-1 and TRBJ2-7, with a tentative D call TRBD1 (6 bases). Germline lookup yields CDR1 SQVTM and CDR2 ANQGSEA. This CDR3 has 14 residues. V lost 6 bases to trimming and J lost 3 bases, with 18 bases between them. The CDR3 sequence is CSVPRDGTYYEQYF. DNA of the CDR3: TGCAGCGTCCCCAGGGACGGGACATACTACGAGCAGTACTTC.

The genes are TRBV5-1 and TRBJ1-1; 9 nucleotides agree with TRBD1. V lost 3 bases to trimming and J lost 3 bases; unmatched junction nucleotides: 3. Per germline, CDR1 SGHRS and CDR2 YFSETQ. CDR3 size: 14 residues. The CDR3 loop reads CASSSRDRDTEAFF. The CDR3 nucleotides read TGCGCCAGCAGCTCCCGGGACAGGGACACTGAAGCTTTCTTT.

The chain recombines TRBV2 with TRBJ1-4; a possible D gene is TRBD1 (5 bases). Germline V gene lookup returns CDR1 SNHLY and CDR2 FYNNEI. The CDR3 consists of 16 residues. Deletions cut 0 bases from V and 8 bases from J, with 16 bases between. CDR3 in amino acids: CASSEASGPGSEKLFF. The DNA of the CDR3 is TGTGCCAGCAGTGAAGCATCGGGACCCGGGAGCGAAAAACTGTTTTTT.

The chain carries TRBV5-6 and TRBJ1-2; 8 bases agree with TRBD1. Germline CDR1 and CDR2: SGHDT and YYEEEE. V shed 7 bases, J shed 7 bases, and the junction held 12 bases outside the gene matches. This CDR3 has 14 amino acids. The CDR3 sequence: CASGELTGAGGYTF. CDR3 bases: TGTGCCAGCGGGGAACTGACAGGGGCGGGTGGCTACACCTTC.

The chain employs TRBV12-3 or TRBV12-4 and TRBJ2-5; possibly TRBD2 for D (5 bases). V was shortened by 3 bases and J by 4 bases, with 6 bases between the two germline ends. The CDR3 covers 12 residues. CDR3: CASSFEGETQYF. For the CDR3, the DNA is TGTGCCAGCAGTTTCGAGGGAGAGACCCAGTACTTC.

J is TRBJ1-2 and V is TRBV28; D is perhaps TRBD1 (5 bases). This CDR3 comprises 15 residues. Germline assignment: CDR1 MDHEN and CDR2 SYDVKM. V was clipped by 8 bases and J by 9 bases, with 25 bases between them. CDR3 coding DNA: TGTGCCAGCGCAGCGCCGGGGGAATCTGAATTGAGCTACACCTTC. This encodes CASAAPGESELSYTF.

Written as DNA, the CDR3 is TGTGCCAGCAGTGAAGATCCCGGGACAGCGTTCAACGAGCAGTACTTC. Protein product: CASSEDPGTAFNEQYF. The V gene is TRBV2, the J gene TRBJ2-7, with 7 positions matching TRBD1. From germline, CDR1 is SNHLY and CDR2 FYNNEI. With V trimmed by 1 base and J by 5 bases, 11 bases remained unmatched. This CDR3 comprises 16 residues.

This clone was seen at least ten times. CDR3 residues: CASSSMRGGYGYTF. In nucleotides, the CDR3 is TGTGCCAGCAGCTCGATGAGGGGGGGCTATGGCTACACCTTC. The chain carries TRBV7-2 and TRBJ1-2, with D maybe TRBD1 (6 bases). This CDR3 has 14 amino acids. The V gene's germline CDR1 is SGHTA and CDR2 FQGNSA. V gave up 4 bases and J gave up 4 bases, with 13 bases separating them.

The chain recombines TRBV5-1 with TRBJ1-2, with 8 bases fitting TRBD1. Germline V gene data show CDR1 as SGHRS and CDR2 as YFSETQ. This CDR3 region has 14 residues. J lost 6 bases, V lost 0 bases, and 4 bases had no gene match. The CDR3 nucleotides are TGCGCCAGCAGCTTGGGGCAGGGGGCGCATGGCTACACCTTC. This translates into CASSLGQGAHGYTF.

This chain joins TRBV7-9 and TRBJ2-2, with 10 bases identical to TRBD1. The junction had 12 bases not matched to a gene; V was cut back by 10 bases and J by 7 bases. Germline CDR1 is SEHNR and CDR2 is FQNEAQ (reference sequence). CDR3 length: 15 amino acids. In DNA form, the CDR3 reads TGTGCCACCGACCCGGGACAGGGGTTAGTCGGGGAGCTGTTTTTT. Translation gives CATDPGQGLVGELFF.

The chain carries TRBV4-3 and TRBJ1-2, with D perhaps matching TRBD1 (6 bases). The CDR3 consists of 16 residues. The V end lost 1 base, the J end lost 2 bases, and 14 bases lay between the germline ends. CDR1 and CDR2 (germline): LGHNA, YSLEER. DNA of the CDR3: TGCGCCAGCAGCCAAGCTTTCAGGGGTGAGAACTATGGCTACACCTTC. Encoded protein: CASSQAFRGENYGYTF.

The chain carries TRBV15 and TRBJ1-4; D gene ambiguous. V lost 0 bases and J lost 7, with 9 bases in between. This CDR3 region has 14 residues. Germline loops: CDR1 LNHNV, CDR2 YYDKDF (reference sequence). CDR3 sequence (DNA): TGTGCCACCAGCAGAGATCAACTCGCTGAAAAACTGTTTTTT. Amino acid sequence: CATSRDQLAEKLFF.

The chain has TRBV30 and TRBJ1-2; 8 bases match TRBD1. The CDR3 has 14 amino acids. Germline V gene lookup returns CDR1 GTSNPN and CDR2 SVGIG (reference sequence). V dropped 2 bases and J dropped 5; count of bases not matched to a gene: 7. CDR3 nucleotides: TGTGCCTGGAGTCAGACAGGGGCTTTTTATGGCTACACCTTC. This translates into CAWSQTGAFYGYTF.

The rearrangement joins TRBV5-1 to TRBJ2-3, with a tentative D call TRBD2 (6 bases). This CDR3 has 16 amino acids. V lost 4 bases, J lost 2 bases, and 17 bases lay in between. Germline V CDR1 and CDR2: SGHRS, YFSETQ. As DNA, the CDR3 is TGCGCCAGCAGCAAGACACCGGGAGTTGACACAGATACGCAGTATTTT. This translates into CASSKTPGVDTDTQYF.

The rearrangement uses TRBV28 and TRBJ1-5; the match to TRBD1 covers 9 bases. Germline trimming cut 6 bases from V and 0 bases from J; bases unmatched to any gene: 9. CDR3 length equals 17 residues. Germline CDR1 is MDHEN and CDR2 is SYDVKM. The CDR3 spells CASSGQGTTYSNQPQHF. The CDR3 DNA reads TGTGCCAGCAGCGGACAGGGGACCACGTATAGCAATCAGCCCCAGCATTTT.

The J gene is TRBJ1-5, the V gene TRBV2; D might be TRBD1 (5 bases). The V end was cut by 3 bases, the J end by 3 bases, with 9 bases between. Germline-derived CDR1 and CDR2 are SNHLY and FYNNEI. The length of the CDR3 is 14 residues. The CDR3 sequence: CASSDRVYNQPQHF. The CDR3 DNA reads as TGTGCCAGCAGTGACAGGGTGTACAATCAGCCCCAGCATTTT.

V usage is TRBV5-4 and J usage is TRBJ2-5; 8 nucleotides agree with TRBD2. The V segment lost 2 bases and the J segment 4 bases; nucleotides outside the gene matches: 7. CDR1 and CDR2 from the germline V gene are SGHNT and YYREEE (reference sequence). The CDR3 is 15 amino acids. The CDR3 protein is CASSFAGGILETQYF. In DNA, the CDR3 is TGTGCCAGCAGCTTCGCGGGAGGAATATTAGAGACCCAGTACTTC.

V and J are TRBV6-5 and TRBJ1-5, with D uncertain. The V end was cut by 2 bases, the J end by 10 bases, with 9 bases between. CDR1 is MNHEY, CDR2 SVGAGI, per germline. The CDR3 is made up of 12 amino acids. DNA of the CDR3: TGTGCCAGCAGTTACAGGGCGGGCCCCCAGCATTTT. Amino acid sequence: CASSYRAGPQHF.

The gene calls are TRBV2 and TRBJ2-1, with 7 bases fitting TRBD2. The CDR3 is 14 residues long. The V segment lost 4 bases and the J segment 7 bases; nucleotides outside the gene matches: 7. Germline lookup yields CDR1 SNHLY and CDR2 FYNNEI. The CDR3 sequence: CASSAVVGGNEQFF. Here the CDR3 DNA reads TGTGCCAGCAGTGCGGTAGTGGGGGGGAATGAGCAGTTCTTC. The variable domain in full, completed from reference TRBV2 and TRBJ2-1, reads EPEVTQTPSHQVTQMGQEVILRCVPISNHLYFYWYRQILGQKVEFLVSFYNNEISEKSEIFDDQFSVERPDGSNFTLKIRSTKLEDSAMYFCASSAVVGGNEQFFGPGTRLTVL.

This clone came up once. V usage is TRBV4-3 and J usage is TRBJ2-1, with a weak D call TRBD1 (6 bases). The V and J ends lost 3 bases and 7 bases respectively, with 13 bases between them. Germline CDR1 reads LGHNA; CDR2 reads YSLEER. CDR3 length: 14 amino acids. CDR3 sequence reads: CASSHSPRGNEQFF. In DNA, the CDR3 is TGCGCCAGCAGCCATTCCCCCAGGGGTAATGAGCAGTTCTTC.

The chain couples TRBV28 to TRBJ2-1, with a possible D match to TRBD2 (6 bases). Trimming cost V 3 bases and J 9 bases, with 27 bases left between them. Germline V gene sequence: CDR1 MDHEN, CDR2 SYDVKM. The CDR3 spans 18 residues. CDR3 coding DNA: TGTGCCAGCAGTTTGGGGATACTCGGGGGAACTGGGCGGAGTGAGCAGTTCTTC. Its translation: CASSLGILGGTGRSEQFF.

This clone was seen more than once but under ten times. V is TRBV11-1 and J is TRBJ1-1, with TRBD1 as a possible D gene (6 bases). Trimming took 3 bases from V and 3 from J, leaving 14 bases between them. There are 15 residues in the CDR3. Per germline, CDR1 SGHAT and CDR2 FQDESV (reference sequence). CDR3 nucleotides: TGTGCCAGCAGCTTGTGGGGGCCTGATGACACTGAAGCTTTCTTT. Translated, it gives CASSLWGPDDTEAFF.

The CDR3 DNA is TGTGCCAGCAGCGAATTCGGGAGTAGCGGTCGCACAGATACGCAGTATTTT. It translates to CASSEFGSSGRTDTQYF. The chain has TRBV9 and TRBJ2-3; possible D gene TRBD2, 6 bases. V was clipped by 3 bases and J by 1 base, with 18 bases between them. Germline V lookup: CDR1 SGDLS, CDR2 YYNGEE. The CDR3 is 17 amino acids.

This chain connects TRBV19 to TRBJ2-7; maybe TRBD2 (5 bases). V gave up 5 bases and J gave up 3 bases, with 14 bases separating them. The CDR3 runs to 14 residues. Looked up from germline, CDR1 is LNHDA and CDR2 is SQIVND (reference sequence). This CDR3 reads CASSFASFDYEQYF. DNA of the CDR3: TGTGCCAGTAGTTTCGCTAGCTTCGACTACGAGCAGTACTTC.

The chain uses TRBV5-1 and TRBJ1-2; TRBD1 might be the D (6 bases). This CDR3 has 18 residues. CDR1 SGHRS and CDR2 YFSETQ come from the germline V gene. The V end lost 4 bases, the J end lost 3 bases, and 25 bases lay between the germline ends. The CDR3 region is CASSPLRRGARGDYGYTF. The CDR3 coding sequence is TGCGCCAGCAGCCCCCTTCGTCGGGGGGCGAGGGGTGACTATGGCTACACCTTC.

The sample holds a few counts of this clone. The chain joins TRBV12-3 or TRBV12-4 to TRBJ1-4, with D unclear. The V gene lost 6 bases and the J gene lost 2 bases, with 4 bases spanning the gap. The CDR3 totals 12 residues. CDR3 loop: CASRRTNEKLFF. The CDR3 DNA reads as TGTGCCAGCAGGAGGACTAATGAAAAACTGTTTTTT.